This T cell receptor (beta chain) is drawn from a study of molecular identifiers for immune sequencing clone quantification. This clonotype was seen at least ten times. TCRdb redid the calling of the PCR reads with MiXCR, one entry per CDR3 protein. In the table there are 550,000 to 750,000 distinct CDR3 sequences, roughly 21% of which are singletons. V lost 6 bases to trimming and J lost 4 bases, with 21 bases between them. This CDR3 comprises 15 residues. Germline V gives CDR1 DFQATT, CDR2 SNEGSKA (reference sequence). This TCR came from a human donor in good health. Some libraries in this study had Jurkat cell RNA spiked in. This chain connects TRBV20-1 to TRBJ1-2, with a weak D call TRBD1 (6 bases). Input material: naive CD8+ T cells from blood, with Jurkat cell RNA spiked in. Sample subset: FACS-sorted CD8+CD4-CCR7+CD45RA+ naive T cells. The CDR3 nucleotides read TGCAGTGCCGTGGACAGTGCGAGTGCCTTCTATGGCTACACCTTC. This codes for CSAVDSASAFYGYTF.